A single sample is the source of the 3 T cell receptor beta chains below, sequenced in a study of vaccination and CD4 T cells after COVID-19. The treatment: roughly 11-day PBMC culture with coronavirus spike peptide pools or control peptides (ViraFEST assay). The Oncomine TCR Beta short-read assay sequenced DNA from cultured CD4+ T cells. From the PCR reads, TCRdb called clonotypes with MiXCR, one entry per CDR3 protein. The sample lists about 12,000 distinct CDR3 sequences; around two fifths were seen once. What these receptors recognize is not known. Input material: cultured CD4+ T cells from blood. These TCRs come from a human donor with COVID-19.

The chain employs TRBV6-5 and TRBJ1-4; D is unresolved. Germline V gene lookup returns CDR1 MNHEY and CDR2 SVGAGI. This CDR3 has 12 amino acids. Trimming left V 4 bases short and J 10 bases short, with 10 bases between. CDR3 amino acids: CASSWRSGKLFF. The CDR3 region has the DNA TGTGCCAGCAGTTGGAGAAGCGGAAAACTGTTTTTT.

This clonotype was observed a few times. This rearrangement joins TRBV12-3 or TRBV12-4 to TRBJ1-1; tentative D call: TRBD1 (5 bases). This CDR3 has 13 residues. Trimming shortened V by 3 bases and J by 7 bases, and 12 bases separated the two germline ends. CDR3 nucleotides: TGTGCCAGCAGTTTGGGCAGGGCTAATGAAGCTTTCTTT. As protein: CASSLGRANEAFF.

J is TRBJ2-2 and V is TRBV5-1; D not certain. This CDR3 comprises 15 residues. V lost 0 bases, J lost 1 base, and 7 bases lay in between. Germline assignment: CDR1 SGHRS and CDR2 YFSETQ. CDR3 region: CASSLAQLNTGELFF. DNA for the CDR3: TGCGCCAGCAGCTTGGCCCAGTTGAACACCGGGGAGCTGTTTTTT. Using reference TRBV5-1 and TRBJ2-2 for the parts outside the CDR3, the full variable domain is KAGVTQTPRYLIKTRGQQVTLSCSPISGHRSVSWYQQTPGQGLQFLFEYFSETQRNKGNFPGRFSGRQFSNSRSEMNVSTLELGDSALYLCASSLAQLNTGELFFGEGSRLTVL.